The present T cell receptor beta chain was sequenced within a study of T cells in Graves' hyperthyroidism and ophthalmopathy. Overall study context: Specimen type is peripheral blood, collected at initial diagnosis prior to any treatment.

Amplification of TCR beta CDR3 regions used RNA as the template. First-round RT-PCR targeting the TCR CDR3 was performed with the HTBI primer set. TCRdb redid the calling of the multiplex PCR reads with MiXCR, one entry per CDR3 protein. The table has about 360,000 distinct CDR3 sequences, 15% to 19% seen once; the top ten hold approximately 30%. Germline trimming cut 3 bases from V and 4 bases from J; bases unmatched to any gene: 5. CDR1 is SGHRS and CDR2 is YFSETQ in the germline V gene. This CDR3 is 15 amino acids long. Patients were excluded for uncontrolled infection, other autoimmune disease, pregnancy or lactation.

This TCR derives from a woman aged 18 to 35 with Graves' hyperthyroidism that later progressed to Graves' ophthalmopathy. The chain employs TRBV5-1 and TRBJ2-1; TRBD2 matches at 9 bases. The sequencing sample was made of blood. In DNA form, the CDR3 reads TGCGCCAGCAGCTGGCGACTAGCGGAGTACAATGAGCAGTTCTTC. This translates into CASSWRLAEYNEQFF.